This T cell receptor beta chain was documented in a study of blood T cell repertoires in COVID-19. Study details: There were acute and convalescent COVID-19 samples, and they came from the United States, Italy and Spain. PBMCs, B-cell-depleted T cells, or T cells were the source of the cDNA or gDNA that made up the material.

This CDR3 is 17 amino acids long. The V gene end was trimmed by 0 bases and the J gene end by 8 bases; junction bases not matched to a gene: 6. CDR1 KGHSH and CDR2 LQKENI come from the germline V gene. Some clones are missing from TCRdb's copy, which holds only in-frame ones; the method was immunoSEQ multiplex PCR. The sample has 350,000 to 450,000 clones; roughly 86% are singletons. Sample: PBMCs or T cells enriched from blood (not recorded which). This receptor was identified in a man between 35 and 55 years old in a cohort exposed to, infected with or recovered from COVID-19 (not recorded which). J is TRBJ2-1 and V is TRBV18; the match to TRBD2 covers 14 bases. Written as DNA, the CDR3 is TGTGCCAGCTCACCACCCGGACTAGCGGGAGGTCGGGATGAGCAGTTCTTC. The encoded protein is CASSPPGLAGGRDEQFF. The full variable domain, in which reference TRBV18 and TRBJ2-1 provide the parts outside the CDR3, is NAGVMQNPRHLVRRRGQEARLRCSPMKGHSHVYWYRQLPEEGLKFMVYLQKENIIDESGMPKERFSAEFPKEGPSILRIQQVVRGDSAAYFCASSPPGLAGGRDEQFFGPGTRLTVL.